The clone carrying this T cell receptor (beta chain) was observed at least ten times. Its antigen is not identified. From RNA transcripts, TCR beta CDR3 regions were amplified. A set of HTBI primers served as the primers for a first-round RT-PCR of the TCR CDR3. TCRdb reprocessed the multiplex PCR reads with MiXCR, giving one entry per CDR3 protein. Altogether around 250,000 distinct CDR3 sequences are present, almost 25% being singletons, with the ten largest covering around 32%. The data stem from a study of T cells in Graves' hyperthyroidism and ophthalmopathy. Notes on the study in general: The model's output predicted ophthalmopathy at a median of about 6.5 months prior to onset.

Germline V gene data show CDR1 as MNHEY and CDR2 as SVGAGI. This CDR3 has 15 residues. The J segment lost 4 bases and the V segment lost 7 bases, leaving 12 bases of the junction unmatched. Sequencing used blood. The chain employs TRBV6-5 and TRBJ2-7; 8 bases agree with TRBD2. The receptor was isolated from a middle-aged woman with Graves' ophthalmopathy. The CDR3 region has the DNA TGTGCCAGCACCGCCGCCTCTAGCGGGTTTTACGAGCAGTACTTC. Encoded protein: CASTAASSGFYEQYF.